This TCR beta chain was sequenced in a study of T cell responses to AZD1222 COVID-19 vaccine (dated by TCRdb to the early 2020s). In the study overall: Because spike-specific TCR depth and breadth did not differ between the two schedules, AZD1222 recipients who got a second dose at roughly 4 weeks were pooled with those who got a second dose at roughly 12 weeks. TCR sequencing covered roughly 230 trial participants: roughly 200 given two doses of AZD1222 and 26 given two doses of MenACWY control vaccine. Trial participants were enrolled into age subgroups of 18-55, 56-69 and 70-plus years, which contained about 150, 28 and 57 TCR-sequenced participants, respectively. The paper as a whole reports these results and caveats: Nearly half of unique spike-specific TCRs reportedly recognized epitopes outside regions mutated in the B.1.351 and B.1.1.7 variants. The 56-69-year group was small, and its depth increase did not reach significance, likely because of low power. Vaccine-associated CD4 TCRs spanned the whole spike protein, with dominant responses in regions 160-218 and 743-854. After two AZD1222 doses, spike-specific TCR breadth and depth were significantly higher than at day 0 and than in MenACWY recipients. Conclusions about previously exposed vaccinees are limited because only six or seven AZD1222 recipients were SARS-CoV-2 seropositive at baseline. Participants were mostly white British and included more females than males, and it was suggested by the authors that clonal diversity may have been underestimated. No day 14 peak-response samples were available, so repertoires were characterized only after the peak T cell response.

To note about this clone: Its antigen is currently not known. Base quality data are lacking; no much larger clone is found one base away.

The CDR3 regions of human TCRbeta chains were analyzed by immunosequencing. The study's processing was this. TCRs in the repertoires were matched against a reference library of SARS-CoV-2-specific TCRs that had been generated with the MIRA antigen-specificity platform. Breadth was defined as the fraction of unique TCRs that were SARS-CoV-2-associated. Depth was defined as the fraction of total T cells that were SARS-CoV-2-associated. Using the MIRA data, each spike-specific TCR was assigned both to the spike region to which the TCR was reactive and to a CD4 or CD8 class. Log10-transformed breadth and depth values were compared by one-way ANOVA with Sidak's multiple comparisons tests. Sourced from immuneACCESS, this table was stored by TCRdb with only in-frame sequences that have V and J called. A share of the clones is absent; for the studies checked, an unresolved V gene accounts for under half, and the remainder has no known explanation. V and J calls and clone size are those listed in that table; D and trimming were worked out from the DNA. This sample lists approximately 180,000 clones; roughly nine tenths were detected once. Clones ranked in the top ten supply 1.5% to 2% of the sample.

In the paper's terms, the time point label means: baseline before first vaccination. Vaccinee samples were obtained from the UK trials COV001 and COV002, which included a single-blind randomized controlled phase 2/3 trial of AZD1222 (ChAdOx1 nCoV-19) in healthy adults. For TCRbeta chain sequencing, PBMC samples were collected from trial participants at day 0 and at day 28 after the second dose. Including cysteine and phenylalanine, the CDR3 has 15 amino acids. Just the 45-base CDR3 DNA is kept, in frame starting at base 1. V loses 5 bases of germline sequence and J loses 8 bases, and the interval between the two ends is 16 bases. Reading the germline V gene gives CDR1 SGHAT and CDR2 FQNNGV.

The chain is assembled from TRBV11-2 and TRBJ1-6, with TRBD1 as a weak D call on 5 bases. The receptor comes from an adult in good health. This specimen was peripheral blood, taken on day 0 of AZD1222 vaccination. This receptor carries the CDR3 CASSPEGQGYSPLHF. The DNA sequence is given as TGTGCCAGCAGCCCCGAAGGGCAGGGCTATTCACCCCTCCACTTT.